This T cell receptor (beta chain) was captured in a study of blood T cell repertoires in COVID-19. Study overall: The United States, Italy and Spain were the sources of the acute and convalescent COVID-19 samples. From T cells, B-cell-depleted T cells, or PBMCs came the material, which was cDNA or gDNA.

Germline V gene sequence: CDR1 SGHNT, CDR2 YYREEE (reference sequence). Trimming took 0 bases from V and 6 from J, leaving 13 bases between them. The CDR3 extends over 15 amino acids. In the authors' methods: Estimation of nucleated cell counts was performed using reference gene primer amplification. Only in-frame clones appear in the TCRdb table, and some are missing; sequencing was by immunoSEQ multiplex PCR. V and J calls and clone size are given by that table; D and trimming were obtained from the DNA. The sample includes under 150,000 clones, under 85% of them seen just once. The clonotype was recovered from a man aged 35-49 years with active or convalescent COVID-19. The chain carries TRBV5-4 and TRBJ2-1; D gene ambiguous. Material: peripheral blood. Written as DNA, the CDR3 is TGTGCCAGCAGCTTGGCCAGCGTTCTCAGCAATGAGCAGTTCTTC. This gives the protein CASSLASVLSNEQFF. Full variable domain (rest looked up from reference TRBV5-4 and TRBJ2-1): ETGVTQSPTHLIKTRGQQVTLRCSSQSGHNTVSWYQQALGQGPQFIFQYYREEENGRGNFPPRFSGLQFPNYSSELNVNALELDDSALYLCASSLASVLSNEQFFGPGTRLTVL.